This T cell receptor (beta chain) was identified in a study of cytomegalovirus exposure and HLA in healthy donors (dated by TCRdb to about 2017). Regarding the research as a whole: An earlier analysis of approximately 640 of the donors reported approximately 290 Gb of sequence data and some 100 million unique TCR beta sequences from approximately 180 million T cells. Donor age, sex, ethnicity and CMV serostatus were compiled alongside the repertoire data. Of the roughly 420 genotyped donors, roughly 80% were placed in the genetic ancestry cluster associated with self-reported Caucasian donors. To study patterns of TCR occurrence, a later analysis re-analyzed previously published TCR beta repertoires from around 670 donors and added high-resolution HLA genotyping. Typing coverage differed by locus: A, B, C, DRB1 and DQB1 were typed in about 620-630 donors, DQA1 in around 500, DPA1 in around 580, and DPB1 in just under 480. Along with the approximately 700-subject first cohort, a separate validation cohort of some 130 different subjects was used. All discovery cohort repertoires had been generated on a single sequencing platform. Rather than using new phenotypic data, the later analysis identified candidate immune exposures from TCR beta sequences and from how often those sequences occurred across donors. To predict cytomegalovirus infection status, the study brought together high-throughput TCR immunosequencing, statistical association of individual TCRs with disease status, and machine learning. Roughly 5 DR-DQ haplotypes were handled as single units for association and clustering, since linkage in the cohort was strong. To decide whether each TCR beta V gene segment behaved as functional or pseudogenic, an earlier analysis of over 500 of the donors relied on high-throughput TCR beta sequencing. In a later genetic analysis, genome-wide SNP genotypes for about three fifths of the roughly 670 donors were used, and that subset was treated as a discovery cohort. The study aimed to test whether signatures of past pathogen exposure could be identified by cataloging public T cell receptors. Using immunosequencing, the study profiled T cell repertoires from 500 to 800 subjects and related those repertoires to cytomegalovirus serostatus. Around 320 gigabases of sequencing data and approximately 80 million unique TCR sequences were included in an early release covering 550 to 800 HLA-typed donors. Among approximately 370 genotyped donors of the cohort, an average of roughly 230,000 unique TCR beta nucleotide sequences was sequenced per donor, of which about 19% were non-productive. Both class I and class II loci were covered by HLA typing, at four-digit resolution. The research as a whole found: According to the authors, the approach could potentially be generalized to other disease states and immunological phenotypes. Most TCR sequences were observed very rarely across donors, whereas some public TCRs were present in many individuals. According to a later analysis, TCR association rates differed among HLA loci, with DRB1 alleles showing the most associated TCRs and HLA-C alleles showing the fewest. A further reported finding was that TCR beta sequences accurately predicted the HLA-A and HLA-B alleles for most subjects in the first cohort. In a later analysis, several top co-occurrence clusters were reported to appear linked to parvovirus B19, influenza, CMV and Epstein-Barr virus. According to a later genetic analysis, donors in an Asian-associated ancestry cluster had fewer N-insertions in productive TCRs than the approximately 650-donor mean. In both the original and validation cohorts, the classifier was reported to diagnose cytomegalovirus status with high specificity and sensitivity. Most CMV-associated TCR beta chains appeared to be HLA-restricted in a later analysis, and the HLA associations seemed to be driven largely by CMV exposure. In a later analysis, HLA-associated TCR beta chains were found to be more clonally expanded and to have lower generation probabilities than equally common non-associated chains. The only immune exposure information available for the cohort was CMV serostatus. In vitro tests confirmed that a few of the cytomegalovirus-associated TCR beta chains recognize cytomegalovirus antigens. Sequencing depth was assumed to be roughly uniform across donors in the presence/absence analyses, though that assumption may not hold. The study listed 164 TCR beta chains as associated with cytomegalovirus. When HLA alleles, especially DR and DQ, strongly co-occurred, attributing TCR associations to individual alleles was difficult. Because HLA typing was missing for some donors at each locus, association tests included only the typed subset. A group of highly shared sequence variants was considered likely to be a technical artifact of the sequencing pipeline. V-gene and J-gene trimming of TCR beta chains was associated with a missense DCLRE1C variant in a later genetic analysis, and the association was replicated in an independent cohort. Roughly 15 rarely observed V segments, including chromosome 9 orphons, were excluded from the earlier analysis of about 500 of the donors because counts were too low. The cohort was sequenced for TCR beta chains only, and without alpha or paired-chain data the features that could be detected were limited. Broadly in line with IMGT annotations, most TCR beta V segments showed up in productive rearrangements about 87% or about 30% of the time in an earlier analysis of several hundred of the donors. Correlated functional status among segregating V segments might reflect linkage disequilibrium, but an unknown experimental factor could not be ruled out. At a false discovery rate of 0.05, a later analysis linked about 16,000 TCR beta sequences to specific HLA alleles. The 87-base-pair reads could not distinguish some IMGT-functional V segments, including TRBV6-2 and TRBV6-3, so those segments were excluded.

The cohort was made up of 500 to 850 healthy bone marrow donors. At the time of sampling, all cohort members were nominally healthy, though unrecorded immune exposures were likely present. The donor was CMV seronegative and was included in the group of hundreds of seronegative cohort members. A peripheral blood sample was collected from each donor, and TCR beta sequencing was performed on peripheral blood mononuclear cells. The Qiagen DNeasy Blood Extraction Kit was used to extract genomic DNA from the blood cell samples. About this clone: What this receptor recognizes is not known. No quality values exist for individual bases; no much larger clone is one base distant.

Relative to germline, V is missing 6 bases and J is missing 7 bases, with 8 bases of the junction outside any gene match. For CDR1 and CDR2, the germline V gene (reference sequence) lists MNHEY and SMNVEV. Inclusive of the bounding cysteine and phenylalanine, the CDR3 is 14 residues long. CDR3 DNA is the only sequence kept; it has 42 bases, read in frame from the first base. The library was generated by the immunoSEQ multiplex PCR assay. A mixture of 60 forward primers for TCR Vbeta segments and 13 reverse primers for TCR Jbeta segments was used in the multiplex PCR. A multiplex PCR assay on genomic DNA amplified the CDR3 region of rearranged TCR beta genes. On the Illumina HiSeq System, the amplified TCR beta libraries were sequenced as 87-base-pair reads. Concerning the study's data processing: In a later analysis, some 80 million unique TCR beta chains were counted across the 500 to 700 repertoires, and approximately 9.9 million of these chains were shared by at least two donors. To remove PCR and sequencing errors, raw reads were error-corrected and collapsed into unique sequences using a nearest-neighbor algorithm that merged closely related sequences. Alignment of CDR3 sequences to IMGT reference sequences was used to assign V, D and J gene segments. For a sequence to be retained, a match of at least six nucleotides was required to both a V gene segment and a J gene segment. A rearrangement was called productive if the CDR3 had no stop codons and remained in frame with V and J, and every other rearrangement was called non-productive. CDR3 was defined according to IMGT convention as the region running from the second conserved V-encoded cysteine to the conserved J-encoded phenylalanine. The earlier analysis of roughly 590 of the donors excluded any sequence lacking an unambiguous match to a single V gene segment. In an earlier analysis of 500 to 750 of the donors, V segments were called functional above 56.7% productive rearrangements and were called segregating when the between-donor standard deviation exceeded 5%. A statistical classification framework was built to diagnose cytomegalovirus status from the catalog of TCR beta chain sequences. V and J gene assignment, in a later analysis, came from comparing TCR nucleotide sequences with IMGT/GENE-DB human TR gene sequences. Using the TCRdist pipeline, a later analysis assigned CDR3 sequences along with most-parsimonious VDJ recombination scenarios. In a later analysis, each TCR beta chain was defined by its CDR3 amino acid sequence together with its V-gene family, and reads without a unique V-gene family were excluded. To address suspected cross-contamination and a sequencing artifact, a later analysis removed roughly 640 highly shared, low-generation-probability nucleotide sequences. In a later analysis, a clonal expansion index was calculated for each public chain from normalized within-repertoire ranks of inferred template counts. In a later analysis, generation probabilities were computed using a VDJ recombination model fitted to out-of-frame rearrangements, and the results were checked against IGoR. In a later analysis, hypergeometric tests were used to score TCR-TCR, TCR-HLA and TCR-CMV co-occurrence, with a repertoire-size bias correction applied to TCR pairs. In a later analysis, false discovery rates were estimated by permuting HLA or CMV assignments 20 times. In a later analysis, co-occurring TCRs were grouped using DBSCAN, with TCRdist sequence similarity added in when clustering inside HLA-allele-positive subsets. For co-occurrence clustering, repertoires with fewer than 30,000 or more than 120,000 public chains were excluded, along with 4 to 6 repertoires with anomalous nucleotide sharing. TCRdb stores this immuneACCESS table with in-frame sequences only. Part of the clones is absent; in the studies checked, under half of the shortfall reflects unresolved V genes, and no reason is known for the rest. D and trimming were read from the DNA, whereas the V and J calls and clone size are those reported in that table. The sample records more than 55,000 clones, roughly 80% of which are singletons. The ten biggest clones cover roughly 3.5% of the sample.

The sequence came from a woman aged 40 to 50 in good health and CMV-seronegative. Sequencing used PBMCs. The V gene is TRBV27 and the J gene is TRBJ1-2, with 10 central nucleotides matching TRBD1. The nucleotide sequence reads TGTGCCAGCAGAACGACAGGGGGCTCCGGTGGCTACACCTTC. The resulting protein is CASRTTGGSGGYTF.